One TCR beta chain is described in this entry. This clonotype was seen repeatedly, ten times or more. Its specific antigen is unknown. Base qualities are not recorded, but no much larger clone differs from it by a single base. These data belong to a study of T cells in Graves' hyperthyroidism and ophthalmopathy (dated by TCRdb to between 2017 and 2020). With respect to the entire study: Peripheral blood samples were taken at initial diagnosis, before any treatment was given. TCR V-J signatures able to tell the groups apart were searched for in a discovery cohort of around 95 patients, of whom about 40 had Graves' ophthalmopathy and around 58 had stable Graves' hyperthyroidism. The paper describes TCR Vbeta CDR3 sequencing of 120 to 150 peripheral blood samples, made up of 43 ophthalmopathy patients, approximately 73 hyperthyroidism patients and 17 progressor patients. After blood sampling, hyperthyroidism patients were treated with methimazole at a starting dose of 30 mg daily, and ophthalmopathy patients were treated with high-dose intravenous methylprednisolone. Whether ophthalmopathy could be predicted prospectively was tested in an independent validation cohort made up of 18 hyperthyroidism patients plus 17 patients who later progressed to ophthalmopathy. In more than five Graves' hyperthyroidism patients, the study also compared T-cell repertoires from thyroid tissue with T-cell repertoires from blood. The roughly 91 discovery patients were randomly split 7:3 into training and test sets. On the study overall, not on this receptor specifically: Most expanded thyroid clonotypes (frequency above 0.001) were also found in blood, which suggests that blood repertoires may mirror thyroid immune responses. During validation, the model predicted progression to ophthalmopathy a median of approximately 6.5 months ahead of onset, with just under 71% sensitivity and roughly 75% specificity. In cross-validation, a model built on a 13 V-J signature told ophthalmopathy apart from stable hyperthyroidism with approximately 90% sensitivity and about 81% specificity, and in testing the same model reached 80%/75%. Sample size was not statistically predetermined, and investigators were not blinded to group allocation.

For CDR1 and CDR2, the germline V gene lists MDHEN and SYDVKM. The V end gives up 6 bases and the J end 1 base, leaving 7 bases in the junction not matched to a gene. The CDR3 spans 15 residues, from the cysteine through the phenylalanine. Only the CDR3 region is kept as DNA, spanning 45 bases read in frame from base 1. Ophthalmopathy patients had moderately to severely active disease, with a Clinical Activity Score of 3 or more, a NOSPECS grade of 4 or more, and a disease duration of less than 3 months. Any patient with an uncontrolled infection, another autoimmune disease, pregnancy or lactation was excluded. Diagnoses relied on clinical symptoms, serum thyroxine and TRAb, thyroid ultrasound and orbital computed tomography. PBMCs were isolated from about 9 ml of fresh peripheral blood by Ficoll-Paque density gradient centrifugation. Trizol reagent was used to extract total RNA, and RNA quality was then checked on an Agilent 2100 Bioanalyzer.

The TCR beta CDR3 regions were amplified from the RNA transcripts. For the first round of RT-PCR on the TCR CDR3, the HTBI primer set was used together with the Qiagen OneStep RT-PCR kit. Libraries were constructed in a second round of multiplex PCR, after which size selection and purification were carried out. Sequencing of the libraries was done on an Illumina HiSeq2000 using paired-end 100 bp reads. The authors processed their data as follows. Raw data were processed with SOAPnuke, discarding reads with adapters, uncalled bases, mean Phred below 15, or no exact constant-primer or identifier match. High-quality paired reads were merged with COPE v1.2.5, and unique nucleotide sequences were defined as clonotypes. Clonotypes were aligned to IMGT TRBV, TRBD and TRBJ reference segments using MiTCR v1.1. The analysis included only V-J combinations with a frequency above 0.0001, which together covered 99% to 99.2% of the repertoires. A TCS score was defined as the ratio between F50 (clonal expansion) and ExV (chaos), using BLOSUM62-based TCRdist between CDR3 peptides within each V-J. Welch's t-statistics and random forest reduced some 510 V-J features to roughly 13, which were used in a naive Bayes classifier (R e1071). Thyroid-blood repertoire similarity was quantified with the Morisita-Horn index. In TCRdb, the public reads were trimmed at Q25 with fastp and aligned with MiXCR, with productive beta chains retained. CDR3 protein duplicates are merged, each entry listing the most common genes and DNA. TCRdb, not the authors, supplied the V and J calls. This sample comprises hundreds of thousands of distinct CDR3 sequences, roughly 14% of them detected only once. Around 4% of the sample goes to the ten largest clones.

This receptor was obtained from a woman between 40 and 55 years old with Graves' ophthalmopathy. In this chain, TRBV28 is recombined with TRBJ2-7, and 9 junction bases match TRBD1. Sequenced: blood. The CDR3 in this case is CASSPPGTGSYEQYF. Read as DNA, the sequence is TGTGCCAGCAGCCCTCCTGGGACAGGGTCCTACGAGCAGTACTTC.